This paragraph reports one T cell receptor beta chain. The antigen is unknown. Added by template switching were UMIs that each held a 6-nucleotide sample barcode. TCRdb re-called the 5' RACE reads; one entry per CDR3 protein, DNA not given. The sample data list over 350,000 distinct CDR3 sequences. The entry originates in a study of monozygotic twins with inflammatory bowel disease. Germline CDR1 reads MDHEN; CDR2 reads SYDVKM. The CDR3 extends over 16 amino acids. Findings and caveats of the study: Compared with healthy twins, IBD patients shared fewer clonotypes with others, especially with disease activity. By inverse Simpson index, TCRbeta diversity was lower in IBD patients than in healthy co-twins.

Sequencing was carried out using blood. The receptor comes from a human donor with ulcerative colitis or Crohn's disease, or a healthy co-twin of an affected twin (not recorded which). This chain connects TRBV28 to TRBJ2-3; TCRdb indicates TRBD1, and absent DNA this call remains unverified. The chain's CDR3 is CASRPMTEASTDTQYF.